This T cell receptor (beta chain) was captured in a study of T cells in narcolepsy. Study-level background: Enrolled donors included narcolepsy type 1 or type 2 patients and healthy controls. Study findings and constraints: Autoreactive clonotypes reportedly recurred in blood of same and different patients, not controls. Same-patient CSF and blood CD4+ T cell clonotypes included HCRT-specific and TRIB2-specific autoreactive ones. No autoreactive T cell clone sequences appeared in some memory CD4+ repertoires.

From germline, CDR1 is LGHNA and CDR2 YNFKEQ. This CDR3 is built from 18 residues. Trimming removed 1 base from V and 5 bases from J; junction bases left unmatched: 13. Points on this clone: Its antigen is unidentified.

Sequencing was performed with immunoSEQ multiplex PCR; in TCRdb, only in-frame clones are kept and a portion is missing. The sample has over 40,000 clones; around 88% are singletons. The source material was CD45RA- memory CD4+ T cells from PBMCs. This sequence joins TRBV4-2 and TRBJ1-1, with 10 bases identical to TRBD1. This TCR was recovered from a human donor with narcolepsy. CDR3 nucleotides: TGTGCCAGCAGCCAAGGTTCCGGGACAGGGGCGTTGCGGACTGAAGCTTTCTTT. Amino acids: CASSQGSGTGALRTEAFF.